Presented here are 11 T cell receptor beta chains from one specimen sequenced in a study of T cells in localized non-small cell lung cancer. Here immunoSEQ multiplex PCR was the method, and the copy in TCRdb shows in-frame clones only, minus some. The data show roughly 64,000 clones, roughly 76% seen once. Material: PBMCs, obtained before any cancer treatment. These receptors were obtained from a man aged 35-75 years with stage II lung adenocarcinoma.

The CDR3 protein is CASSPPRGAGRSNQPQHF. CDR3 DNA sequence: TGTGCCAGCTCTCCCCCTCGGGGGGCGGGTAGGAGCAATCAGCCCCAGCATTTT. The genes are TRBV18 and TRBJ1-5, with D possibly matching TRBD1 (6 bases). Between the trimmed V and J ends, which lost 6 bases and 1 base, there was a span of 22 bases. This CDR3 region has 18 residues. In germline, CDR1 is KGHSH, CDR2 LQKENI. Based on the CDR3 plus reference TRBV18 and TRBJ1-5, the full variable domain is NAGVMQNPRHLVRRRGQEARLRCSPMKGHSHVYWYRQLPEEGLKFMVYLQKENIIDESGMPKERFSAEFPKEGPSILRIQQVVRGDSAAYFCASSPPRGAGRSNQPQHFGDGTRLSIL.

CDR3 sequence (DNA): TGTGCCAGCAGCTTACTTCTAGGTCCCGGGGAGCTGTTTTTT. This gives the protein CASSLLLGPGELFF. V and J are TRBV7-3 and TRBJ2-2; no clear D. Trimming cost V 2 bases and J 6 bases, with 10 bases left between them. Germline V gene data show CDR1 as SGHTA and CDR2 as FQGTGA. This CDR3 has 14 amino acids.

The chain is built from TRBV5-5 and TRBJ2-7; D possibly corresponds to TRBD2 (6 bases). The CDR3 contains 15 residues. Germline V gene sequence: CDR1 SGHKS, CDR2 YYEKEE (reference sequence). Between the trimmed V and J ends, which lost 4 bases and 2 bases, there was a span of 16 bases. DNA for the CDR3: TGTGCCAGCAGCATGCTGGGTCGGGGGACCTACGAGCAGTACTTC. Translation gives CASSMLGRGTYEQYF.

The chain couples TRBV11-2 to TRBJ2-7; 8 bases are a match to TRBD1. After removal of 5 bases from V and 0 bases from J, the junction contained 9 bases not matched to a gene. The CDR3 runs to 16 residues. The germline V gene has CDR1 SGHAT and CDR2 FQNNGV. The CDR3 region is CASSDPGQVTSYEQYF. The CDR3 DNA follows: TGTGCCAGCAGCGACCCGGGACAGGTAACCTCCTACGAGCAGTACTTC. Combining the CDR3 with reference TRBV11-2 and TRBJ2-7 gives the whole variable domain EAGVAQSPRYKIIEKRQSVAFWCNPISGHATLYWYQQILGQGPKLLIQFQNNGVVDDSQLPKDRFSAERLKGVDSTLKIQPAKLEDSAVYLCASSDPGQVTSYEQYFGPGTRLTVT.

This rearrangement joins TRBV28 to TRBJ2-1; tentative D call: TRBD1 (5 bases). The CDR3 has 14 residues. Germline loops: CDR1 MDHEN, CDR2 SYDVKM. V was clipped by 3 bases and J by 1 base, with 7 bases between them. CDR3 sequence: CASSLPGSYNEQFF. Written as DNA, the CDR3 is TGTGCCAGCAGTTTGCCAGGGTCCTACAATGAGCAGTTCTTC. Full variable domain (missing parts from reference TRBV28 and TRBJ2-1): DVKVTQSSRYLVKRTGEKVFLECVQDMDHENMFWYRQDPGLGLRLIYFSYDVKMKEKGDIPEGYSVSREKKERFSLILESASTNQTSMYLCASSLPGSYNEQFFGPGTRLTVL.

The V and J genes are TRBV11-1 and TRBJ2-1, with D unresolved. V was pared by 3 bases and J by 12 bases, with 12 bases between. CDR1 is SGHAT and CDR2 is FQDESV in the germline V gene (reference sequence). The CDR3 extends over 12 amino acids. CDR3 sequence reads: CASSLPRTAQFF. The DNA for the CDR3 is TGTGCCAGCAGCTTGCCGAGGACCGCGCAGTTCTTC.

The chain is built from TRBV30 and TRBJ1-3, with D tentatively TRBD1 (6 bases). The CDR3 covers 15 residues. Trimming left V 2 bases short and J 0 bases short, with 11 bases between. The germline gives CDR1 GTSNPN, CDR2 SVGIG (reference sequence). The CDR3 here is CAWSHTGFSGNTIYF. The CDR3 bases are TGTGCCTGGAGTCATACAGGGTTCTCTGGAAACACCATATATTTT.

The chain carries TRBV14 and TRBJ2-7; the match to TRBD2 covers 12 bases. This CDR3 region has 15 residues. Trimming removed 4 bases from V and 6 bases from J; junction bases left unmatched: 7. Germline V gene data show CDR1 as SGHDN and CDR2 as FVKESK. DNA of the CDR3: TGTGCCAGCAGCCTACGACTAGCGGGAGCGGGCGAGCAGTACTTC. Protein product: CASSLRLAGAGEQYF.

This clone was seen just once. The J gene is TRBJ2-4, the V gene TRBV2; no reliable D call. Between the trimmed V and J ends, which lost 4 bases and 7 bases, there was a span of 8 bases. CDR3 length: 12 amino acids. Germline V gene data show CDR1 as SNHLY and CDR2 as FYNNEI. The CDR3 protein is CASSAGGNIQYF. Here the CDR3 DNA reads TGTGCCAGCAGTGCGGGCGGTAACATTCAGTACTTC.

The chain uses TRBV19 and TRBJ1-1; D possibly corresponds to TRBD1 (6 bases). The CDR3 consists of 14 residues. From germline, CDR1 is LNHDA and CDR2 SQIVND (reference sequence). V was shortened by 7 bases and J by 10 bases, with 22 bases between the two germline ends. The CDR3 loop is CASISERVEGVAFF. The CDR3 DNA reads TGTGCCAGTATTTCTGAGCGGGTCGAGGGGGTAGCTTTCTTT.

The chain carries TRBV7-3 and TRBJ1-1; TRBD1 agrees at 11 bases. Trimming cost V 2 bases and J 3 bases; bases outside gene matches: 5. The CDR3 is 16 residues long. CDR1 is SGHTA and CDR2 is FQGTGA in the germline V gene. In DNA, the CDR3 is TGTGCCAGCAGCTTAGGACAGGGGGCTAGGTACACTGAAGCTTTCTTT. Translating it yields CASSLGQGARYTEAFF. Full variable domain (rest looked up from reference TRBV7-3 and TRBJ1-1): GAGVSQTPSNKVTEKGKYVELRCDPISGHTALYWYRQSLGQGPEFLIYFQGTGAADDSGLPNDRFFAVRPEGSVSTLKIQRTERGDSAVYLCASSLGQGARYTEAFFGQGTRLTVV.